Presented here are 18 T cell receptor beta chains from one specimen sequenced in a study of blood T cell repertoires in COVID-19. Using immunoSEQ multiplex PCR, the repertoire was profiled, and TCRdb retains in-frame clones only, with some absent. Of some 200,000 clones in the sample, 85% to 90% were seen once. Sequenced input: peripheral blood. The source of these receptors is an older woman with COVID-19, enrolled during active disease.

The V and J genes are TRBV9 and TRBJ2-7; 13 bases are shared with TRBD2. The length of the CDR3 is 15 residues. Germline CDR1 and CDR2: SGDLS and YYNGEE. The J segment lost 2 bases and the V segment lost 4 bases, leaving 3 bases of the junction unmatched. The CDR3 sequence: CASSPGTSGAYEQYF. The CDR3 bases are TGTGCCAGCAGCCCGGGGACTAGCGGGGCCTACGAGCAGTACTTC.

This clone was seen a handful of times. The rearrangement uses TRBV6-5 and TRBJ1-4; no definite D call. The CDR3 has 14 amino acids. Germline lookup yields CDR1 MNHEY and CDR2 SVGAGI. V was shortened by 0 bases and J by 8 bases, with 10 bases between the two germline ends. The CDR3 coding sequence is TGTGCCAGCAGTTACTCGAAATCTATCGAAAAACTGTTTTTT. It yields the protein CASSYSKSIEKLFF.

The V and J genes are TRBV6-5 and TRBJ1-6, with 9 bases that match TRBD1. The V gene end was trimmed by 6 bases and the J gene end by 8 bases; junction bases not matched to a gene: 2. Germline CDR1 is MNHEY and CDR2 is SVGAGI. The CDR3 loop spans 13 amino acids. CDR3 sequence reads: CASSRTGDSPLHF. The CDR3 DNA reads as TGTGCCAGCAGCCGGACAGGGGATTCACCCCTCCACTTT.

This chain connects TRBV3-1 (or the pseudogene TRBV3-2) to TRBJ1-2; D gene uncertain. Trimming stripped 1 base from V and 1 base from J, with 13 bases between. Germline V gene sequence: CDR1 LGHDT, CDR2 YNNKEL (reference sequence). The CDR3 totals 16 residues. The DNA of the CDR3 is TGTGCCAGCAGCCAAGCGAGATCGTCTTTTAACTATGGCTACACCTTC. As protein: CASSQARSSFNYGYTF.

This clone was picked up one time. The chain links TRBV10-2 to TRBJ1-2; unclear D gene. The germline V gene has CDR1 WSHSY and CDR2 SAAADI. Deletions cut 4 bases from V and 8 bases from J, with 11 bases between. This CDR3 contains 12 residues. CDR3 amino acids: CASSAWAFGYTF. CDR3 DNA: TGCGCCAGCAGTGCTTGGGCTTTCGGCTACACCTTC.

The J gene is TRBJ2-5, the V gene TRBV11-2; 8 bases map to TRBD1. This CDR3 is built from 20 residues. V trimming: 0 bases; J trimming: 0 bases; junction bases outside the gene matches: 15. Germline values: CDR1 SGHAT, CDR2 FQNNGV. CDR3 nucleotides: TGTGCCAGCAGCTTAGATTGGCGTGGGGGACAGGACCAGTACCAAGAGACCCAGTACTTC. This gives the protein CASSLDWRGGQDQYQETQYF.

This chain uses TRBV6-5 with TRBJ1-1, with no clear D. Germline loops: CDR1 MNHEY, CDR2 SVGAGI. The CDR3 runs to 14 residues. Trimming stripped 6 bases from V and 2 bases from J, with 13 bases between. CDR3 in amino acids: CASREDLPNTEAFF. The CDR3 region has the DNA TGTGCCAGCAGGGAGGACTTGCCAAACACTGAAGCTTTCTTT.

J is TRBJ1-1 and V is TRBV24-1, with 7 bases aligning to TRBD1. In germline, CDR1 is KGHDR, CDR2 SFDVKD. The CDR3 sequence is 14 residues long. V dropped 7 bases and J dropped 0; count of bases not matched to a gene: 4. In DNA form, the CDR3 reads TGTGCCACCAGACGGGACAGCTTGAACACTGAAGCTTTCTTT. It translates to CATRRDSLNTEAFF.

This chain connects TRBV4-1 to TRBJ2-7; D perhaps matches TRBD2 (6 bases). Germline CDR1 reads MGHRA; CDR2 reads YSYEKL. There are 15 residues in the CDR3. V gave up 5 bases and J gave up 4 bases, with 18 bases separating them. CDR3 region: CASSFGGASSYEQYF. CDR3 DNA sequence: TGCGCCAGCAGCTTCGGGGGAGCTTCTTCATACGAGCAGTACTTC.

This CDR3 reads CASSPDRRIEAFF. The CDR3 DNA is TGCGCCAGCAGCCCGGACAGGAGAATTGAAGCTTTCTTT. The chain couples TRBV5-1 to TRBJ1-1; 7 nucleotides line up with TRBD1. CDR1 is SGHRS, CDR2 YFSETQ, per germline. This CDR3 has 13 amino acids. Losses at the gene ends were 4 bases for V and 7 bases for J; bases not matched to a gene: 7.

V is TRBV28 and J is TRBJ1-2; 7 bases fit TRBD1. J gave up 8 bases and V 6 bases, and 6 bases lay outside the gene matches. Germline V lookup: CDR1 MDHEN, CDR2 SYDVKM. The CDR3 extends over 12 amino acids. DNA of the CDR3: TGTGCCAGCAGCCCAACAGGGGTCGGCTACACCTTC. It is translated as CASSPTGVGYTF.

This chain connects TRBV6-2 or TRBV6-3 to TRBJ2-1; D may be TRBD2 (6 bases). The V end was cut by 6 bases, the J end by 0 bases, with 21 bases between. From germline, CDR1 is MNHEY and CDR2 SVGEGT. The CDR3 sequence is 18 residues long. CDR3 coding DNA: TGTGCCAGCAGCTTACTCGGGACTTTTCCAAGCTCCTACAATGAGCAGTTCTTC. Its translation is CASSLLGTFPSSYNEQFF.

This sequence joins TRBV15 and TRBJ1-5, with 10 bases matching TRBD1. From germline, CDR1 is LNHNV and CDR2 YYDKDF (reference sequence). V gave up 9 bases and J gave up 3 bases; unmatched junction bases: 8. The CDR3 totals 15 residues. The CDR3 coding sequence is TGTGCCACAGGAAGACAGGGGGCTTACAATCAGCCCCAGCATTTT. Translation: CATGRQGAYNQPQHF.

The V gene is TRBV5-6, the J gene TRBJ2-7, with 13 bases matching TRBD2. The CDR3 is 15 residues long. Germline V CDR1 and CDR2: SGHDT, YYEEEE. After removal of 3 bases from V and 2 bases from J, the junction contained 2 bases not matched to a gene. The CDR3 region is CASSSLAGGPYEQYF. CDR3 coding DNA: TGTGCCAGCAGCTCACTAGCGGGAGGGCCCTACGAGCAGTACTTC.

The chain joins TRBV29-1 to TRBJ2-4, with D possibly matching TRBD1 (5 bases). The germline V gene has CDR1 SQVTM and CDR2 ANQGSEA. The CDR3 totals 14 residues. V lost 2 bases, J lost 1 base, and 9 bases lay in between. CDR3 protein: CSVETGWAKNIQYF. The DNA for the CDR3 is TGCAGCGTTGAAACAGGTTGGGCCAAAAACATTCAGTACTTC.

The chain combines TRBV21-1 with TRBJ2-7; TRBD2, the D gene given by the table, was not confirmed from the DNA. TRBV21-1 is recorded as a pseudogene. The CDR3 totals 23 residues. The DNA for the CDR3 is TGTGCCAGCAGCAAAGCAGCCGTCGGGGGAGGGCCCTCAGGACTAGCGGGAGGATGCGAGCAGTACTTC. This codes for CASSKAAVGGGPSGLAGGCEQYF.

As DNA, the CDR3 is TGTGCCAGTAGTCTAGGGACAGGCACCTACGAGCAGTACTTC. This encodes CASSLGTGTYEQYF. The chain links TRBV19 to TRBJ2-7, with 8 bases fitting TRBD1. This CDR3 has 14 residues. Germline CDR1 and CDR2: LNHDA and SQIVND (reference sequence). After removal of 5 bases from V and 2 bases from J, the junction contained 5 bases not matched to a gene.

The CDR3 DNA sequence: TGTGCCAGCAGCTTAGCGGGGACAGGGAGGCGAAACACCATATATTTT. Translating it yields CASSLAGTGRRNTIYF. This chain connects TRBV7-2 to TRBJ1-3, with 9 bases matching TRBD1. Trimming took 0 bases from V and 5 from J; bases not matched to a gene: 5. Germline values: CDR1 SGHTA, CDR2 FQGNSA. This CDR3 region has 16 residues.